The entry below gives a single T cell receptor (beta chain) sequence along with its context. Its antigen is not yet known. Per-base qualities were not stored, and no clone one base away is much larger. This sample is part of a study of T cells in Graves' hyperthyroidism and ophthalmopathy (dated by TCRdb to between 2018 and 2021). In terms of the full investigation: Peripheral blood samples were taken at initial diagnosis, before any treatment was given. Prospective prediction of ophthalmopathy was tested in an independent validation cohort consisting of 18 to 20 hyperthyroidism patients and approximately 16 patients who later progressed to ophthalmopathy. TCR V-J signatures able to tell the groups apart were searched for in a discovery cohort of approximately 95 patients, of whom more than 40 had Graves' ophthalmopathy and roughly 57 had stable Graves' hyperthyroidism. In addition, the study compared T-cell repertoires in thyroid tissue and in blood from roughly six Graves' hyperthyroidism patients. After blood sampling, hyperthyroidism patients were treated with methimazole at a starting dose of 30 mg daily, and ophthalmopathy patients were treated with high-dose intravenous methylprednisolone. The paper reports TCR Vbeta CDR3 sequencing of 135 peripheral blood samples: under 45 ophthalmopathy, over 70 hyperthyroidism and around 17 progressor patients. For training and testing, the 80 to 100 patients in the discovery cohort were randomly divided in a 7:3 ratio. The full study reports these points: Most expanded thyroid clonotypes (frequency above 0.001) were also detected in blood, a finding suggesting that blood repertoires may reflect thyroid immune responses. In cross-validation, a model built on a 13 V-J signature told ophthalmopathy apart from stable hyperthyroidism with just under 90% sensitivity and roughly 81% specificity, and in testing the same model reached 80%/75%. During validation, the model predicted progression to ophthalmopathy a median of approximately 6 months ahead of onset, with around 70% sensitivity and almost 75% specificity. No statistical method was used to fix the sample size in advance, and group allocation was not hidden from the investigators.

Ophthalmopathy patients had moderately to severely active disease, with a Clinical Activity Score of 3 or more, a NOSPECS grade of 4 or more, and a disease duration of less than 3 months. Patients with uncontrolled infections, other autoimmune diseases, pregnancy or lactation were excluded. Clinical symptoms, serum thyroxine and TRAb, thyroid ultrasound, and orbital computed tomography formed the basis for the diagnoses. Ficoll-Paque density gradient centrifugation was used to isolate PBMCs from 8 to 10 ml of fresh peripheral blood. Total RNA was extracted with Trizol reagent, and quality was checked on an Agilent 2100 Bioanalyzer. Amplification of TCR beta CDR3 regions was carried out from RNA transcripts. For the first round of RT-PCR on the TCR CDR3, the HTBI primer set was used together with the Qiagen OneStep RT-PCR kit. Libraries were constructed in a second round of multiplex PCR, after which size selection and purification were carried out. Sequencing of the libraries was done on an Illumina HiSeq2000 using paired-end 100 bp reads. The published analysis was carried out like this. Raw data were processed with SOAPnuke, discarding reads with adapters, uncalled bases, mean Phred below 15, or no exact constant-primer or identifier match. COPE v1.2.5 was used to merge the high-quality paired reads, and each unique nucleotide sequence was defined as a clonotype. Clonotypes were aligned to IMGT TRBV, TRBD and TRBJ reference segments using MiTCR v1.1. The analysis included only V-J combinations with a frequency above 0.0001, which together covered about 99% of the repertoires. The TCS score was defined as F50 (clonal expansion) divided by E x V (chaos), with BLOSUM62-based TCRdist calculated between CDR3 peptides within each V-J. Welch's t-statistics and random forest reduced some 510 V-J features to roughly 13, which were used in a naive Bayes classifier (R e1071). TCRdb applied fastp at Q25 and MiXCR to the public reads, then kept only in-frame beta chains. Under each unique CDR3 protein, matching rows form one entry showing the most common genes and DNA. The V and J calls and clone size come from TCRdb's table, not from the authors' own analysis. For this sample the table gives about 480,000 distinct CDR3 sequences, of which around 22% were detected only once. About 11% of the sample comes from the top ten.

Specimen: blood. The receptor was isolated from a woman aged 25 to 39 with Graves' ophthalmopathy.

Read as DNA, the sequence is TGTGCCAGCACCCCTCGATGGCCTGGAAACACCATATATTTT. This yields the protein CASTPRWPGNTIYF. The rearranged chain carries TRBV2 and TRBJ1-3; no D gene is confidently identified. The junction carries 12 bases between V and J, which are trimmed by 7 bases and 2 bases respectively. Taken from cysteine to phenylalanine, the CDR3 has 14 residues. Of the read, only the CDR3 DNA is kept; its 42 bases are in frame from base 1. CDR1 SNHLY and CDR2 FYNNEI were looked up in the germline V gene.